This T cell receptor beta chain emerged from a study of blood T cells in healthy people across ages. Study-wide context: Per two T cells, about one barcoded beta molecule was captured through template switching.

This clonotype appeared a few times. A second PCR of about 7 to 12 cycles used a sample-barcoded 5' primer and a J-beta primer mix. No fewer than 2.5 million CDR3-containing paired-end reads came from each sample. One entry per CDR3 protein results from TCRdb running MiXCR on the 5' RACE reads. Of around 1,000,000 distinct CDR3 sequences listed, around 27% are singletons. Trimming left V 5 bases short and J 5 bases short, with 9 bases between. This CDR3 region has 12 residues. Another study also made use of these data, one on T cells of mothers and their children. That work adds: Mothers yielded over 8.5 million CDR3 reads, children approximately 2.8 million each.

The sample consisted of blood. The TCR comes from a girl aged 2-10 years in good health. The chain carries TRBV12-3 or TRBV12-4 and TRBJ1-2; D is possibly TRBD1 (5 bases). The CDR3 coding sequence is TGTGCCAGCAGTCTTCCAGGGTATGGCTACACCTTC. Encoded protein: CASSLPGYGYTF.